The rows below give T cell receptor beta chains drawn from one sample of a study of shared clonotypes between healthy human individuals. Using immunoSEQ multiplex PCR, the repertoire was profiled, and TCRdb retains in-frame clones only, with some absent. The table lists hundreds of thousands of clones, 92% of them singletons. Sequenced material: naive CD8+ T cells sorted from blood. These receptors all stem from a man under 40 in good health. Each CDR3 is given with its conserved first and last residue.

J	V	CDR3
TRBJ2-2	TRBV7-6	CASSSSRDGKNTGELFF
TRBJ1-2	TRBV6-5	CASSSDWIGGYTF
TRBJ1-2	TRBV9	CASLGPGKERGYTF
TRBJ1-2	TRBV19	CASSIIRGGADGYTF
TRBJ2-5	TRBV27	CASSPTSSVKTQYF
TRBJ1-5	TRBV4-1	CASSQERQYSNQPQHF
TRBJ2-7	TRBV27	CASSLGLVGYEQYF
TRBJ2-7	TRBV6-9	CASRCPPSGSAHEQYF
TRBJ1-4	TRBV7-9	CASSLARGPATNEKLFF
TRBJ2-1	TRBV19	CASSIDWASTGNEQFF
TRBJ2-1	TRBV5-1	CASNSVAGEVNEQFF
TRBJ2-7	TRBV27	CASSGRPRGLYEQYF
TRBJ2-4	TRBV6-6	CASKPRSGKNIQYF
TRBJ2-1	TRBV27	CASSLVGREQFF
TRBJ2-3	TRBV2	CASSDLANTDTQYF
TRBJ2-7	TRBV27	CASRGLAGGPKSYEQYF
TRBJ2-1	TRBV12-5	CASGLTPGDEQFF
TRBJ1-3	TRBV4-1	CASSHGRFSGNTIYF
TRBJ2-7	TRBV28	CASSARQIKYYEQYF
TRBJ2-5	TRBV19	CASSPLELRVQETQYF
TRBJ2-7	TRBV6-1	CASDLEVRPYEQYF
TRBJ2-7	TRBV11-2	CASSLYETGSDEQYF
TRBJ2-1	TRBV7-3	CASSLLVAGENEQFF
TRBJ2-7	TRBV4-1	CASSQNLFTSGRSYEQYF
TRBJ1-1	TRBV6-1	CASSARGMNTEAFF
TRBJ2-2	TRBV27	CASLGVNTGELFF
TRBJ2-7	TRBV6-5	CASLRYEQYF
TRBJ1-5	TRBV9	CASSVDPVWSNQPQHF
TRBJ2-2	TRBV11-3	CASSLADQGQGATGELFF
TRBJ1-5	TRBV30	CAWAIGTANNQPQHF
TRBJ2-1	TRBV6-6	CASSYSNQRLHEQFF
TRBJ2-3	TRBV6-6	CASTLAGVVGDTQYF
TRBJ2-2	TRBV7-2	CASSLGPPGELFF
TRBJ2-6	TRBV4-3	CASSPGGAAGANVLTF
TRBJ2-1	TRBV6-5	CASSYPGLANEQFF
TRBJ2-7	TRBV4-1	CASSQRDRVGEQYF
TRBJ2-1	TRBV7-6	CASSLGVSAGNEQFF
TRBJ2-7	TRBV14	CASSPLIQGRYEQYF
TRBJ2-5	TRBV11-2	CASSRRGLAEETQYF
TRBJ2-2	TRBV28	CASSLPPGLAVNTGELFF
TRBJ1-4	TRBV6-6	CASTRTATNEKLFF
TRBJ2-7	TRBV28	CASSRGTGGIYEQYF
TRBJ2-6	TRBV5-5	CASSVTGRGLGANVLTF
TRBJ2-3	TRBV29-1	CSVDSDTQYF
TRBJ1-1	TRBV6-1	CATRTGWATEAFF
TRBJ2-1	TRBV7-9	CASSSWDIKNYNEQFF
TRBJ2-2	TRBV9	CASSPYSGRALFGELFF
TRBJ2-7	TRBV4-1	CASSQDQLGQGSTEQYF
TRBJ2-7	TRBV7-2	CASSPPGAYEQYF
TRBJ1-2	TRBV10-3	CATGEGEGYTF
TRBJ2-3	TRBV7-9	CASRVGSDTQYF
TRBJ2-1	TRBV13	CASSSTGLALNEQFF
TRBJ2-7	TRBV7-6	CASSLIPGTSYEQYF
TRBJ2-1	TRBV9	CASSVEGHPYNEQFF
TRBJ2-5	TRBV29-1	CSVEYRWTSGREREETQYF
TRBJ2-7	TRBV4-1	CASSPSGLAGGAAYEQYF
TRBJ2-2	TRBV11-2	CASSAQNENTGELFF
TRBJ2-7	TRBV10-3	CAISDGQGADEQYF
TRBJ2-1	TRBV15	CATSRDMAARIGEQFF
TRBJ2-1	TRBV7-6	CASSLFSGSSYNEQFF